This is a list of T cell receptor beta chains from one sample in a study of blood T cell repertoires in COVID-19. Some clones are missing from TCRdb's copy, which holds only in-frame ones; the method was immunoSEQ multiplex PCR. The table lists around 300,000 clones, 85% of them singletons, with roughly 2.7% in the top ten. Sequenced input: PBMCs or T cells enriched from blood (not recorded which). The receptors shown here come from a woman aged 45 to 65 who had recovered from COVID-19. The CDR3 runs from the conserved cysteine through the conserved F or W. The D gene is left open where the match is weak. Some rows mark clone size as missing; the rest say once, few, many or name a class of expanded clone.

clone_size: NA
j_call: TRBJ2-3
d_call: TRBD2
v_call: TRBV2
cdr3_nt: TGTGCCAGCAGTGTTGGAGCGGGAGGGACCCGGGATACGCAGTATTTT
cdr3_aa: CASSVGAGGTRDTQYF

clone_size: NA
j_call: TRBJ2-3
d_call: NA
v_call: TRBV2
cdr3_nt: TGTGCCAGCAGTGGGACAGCTAGCACAGATACGCAGTATTTT
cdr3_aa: CASSGTASTDTQYF

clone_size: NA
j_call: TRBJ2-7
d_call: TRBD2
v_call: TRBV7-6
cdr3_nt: TGTGCCAGCAGCGTAGCGGGAGGGGGGGCCAGGGAGCAGTACTTC
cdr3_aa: CASSVAGGGAREQYF

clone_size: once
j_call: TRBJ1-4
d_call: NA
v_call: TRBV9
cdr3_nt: TGTGCCAGCAGCAGACGGAGTACCGAAAAACTGTTTTTT
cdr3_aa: CASSRRSTEKLFF

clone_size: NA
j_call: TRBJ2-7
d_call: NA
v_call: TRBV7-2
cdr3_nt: TGTGCCAGCAGCTTCGGCAGGGGCGCGGGTGAGCAGTACTTC
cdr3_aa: CASSFGRGAGEQYF

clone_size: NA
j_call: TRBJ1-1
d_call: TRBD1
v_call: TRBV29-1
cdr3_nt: TGCAGCGGGGGACAGGGAAACACTGAAGCTTTCTTT
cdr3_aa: CSGGQGNTEAFF

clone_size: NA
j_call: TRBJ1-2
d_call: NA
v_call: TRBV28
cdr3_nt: TGTGCCAGCAGTTTAGGACACCTCCTCGGGGGCTACACCTTC
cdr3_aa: CASSLGHLLGGYTF

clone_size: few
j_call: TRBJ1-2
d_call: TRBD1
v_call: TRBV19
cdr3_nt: TGTGCCAGTACCTGGACAGGGGAAGGGTATGGCTACACCTTC
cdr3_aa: CASTWTGEGYGYTF

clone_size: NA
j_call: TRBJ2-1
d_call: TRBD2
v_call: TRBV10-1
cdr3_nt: TGCGCCAGCAGTGACGGACTAGCCCTCAATGAGCAGTTCTTC
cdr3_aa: CASSDGLALNEQFF

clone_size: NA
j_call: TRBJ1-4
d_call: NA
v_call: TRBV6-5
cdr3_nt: TGTGCCAGCAGTTACTCGTCTAGAGGGAAACTGTTTTTT
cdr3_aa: CASSYSSRGKLFF

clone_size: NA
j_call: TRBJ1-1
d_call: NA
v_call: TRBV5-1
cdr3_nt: TGCGCCAGCGGACCTCAGGGATACACTGAAGCTTTCTTT
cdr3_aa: CASGPQGYTEAFF

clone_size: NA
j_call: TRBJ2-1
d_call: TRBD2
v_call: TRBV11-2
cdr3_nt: TGTGCCAGCAGCCAAACTAGCGGGGGGGCCGGGGAGCAGTTCTTC
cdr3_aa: CASSQTSGGAGEQFF

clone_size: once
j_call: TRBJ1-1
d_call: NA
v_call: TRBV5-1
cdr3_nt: TGCGCCAGCAGCTTGGGAGGGCAGGATGGAGCTTTCTTT
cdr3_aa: CASSLGGQDGAFF

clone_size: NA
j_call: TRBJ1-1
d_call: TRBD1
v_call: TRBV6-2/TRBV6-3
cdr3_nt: TGTGCCAGCAGCTCAGGACAGGGGGGAACTGAAGCTTTCTTT
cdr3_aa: CASSSGQGGTEAFF

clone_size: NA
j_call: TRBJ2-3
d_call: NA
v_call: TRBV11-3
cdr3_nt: TGTGCCAGCAGCTTAGATCTGGGGGGGGCGTGCACAGATACGCAGTATTTT
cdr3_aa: CASSLDLGGACTDTQYF

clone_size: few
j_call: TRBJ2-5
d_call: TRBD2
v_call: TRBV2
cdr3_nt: TGTGCCAGCCTAGCGGGAGGCGGGCAAGAGACCCAGTACTTC
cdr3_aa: CASLAGGGQETQYF

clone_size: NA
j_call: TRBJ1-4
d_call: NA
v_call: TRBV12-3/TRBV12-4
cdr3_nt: TGTGCCAGCAGTTTTCGGCAGGGGGAAAAACTGTTTTTT
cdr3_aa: CASSFRQGEKLFF

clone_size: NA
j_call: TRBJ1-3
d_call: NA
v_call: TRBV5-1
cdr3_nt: TGCGCCAGCAGCTTGGTTAGCGGTGGCTCTGGAAACACCATATATTTT
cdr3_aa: CASSLVSGGSGNTIYF

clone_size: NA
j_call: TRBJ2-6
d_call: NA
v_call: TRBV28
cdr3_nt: TGTGCCACCTTCTCTGGGGCCAACGTCCTGACTTTC
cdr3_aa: CATFSGANVLTF

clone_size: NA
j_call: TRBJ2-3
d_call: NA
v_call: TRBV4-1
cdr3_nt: TGCGCCAGCAGCGAAGCGGGTGGCACAGATACGCAGTATTTT
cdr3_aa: CASSEAGGTDTQYF

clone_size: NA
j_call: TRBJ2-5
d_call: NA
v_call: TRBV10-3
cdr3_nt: TGTGCCATCAGTGCAGGACAAGAGACCCAGTACTTC
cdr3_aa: CAISAGQETQYF

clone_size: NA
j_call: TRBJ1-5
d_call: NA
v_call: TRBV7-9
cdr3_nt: TGTGCCAGCAGCTTAGGGTACGGGAACTCCCTAAATCAGCCCCAGCATTTT
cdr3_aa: CASSLGYGNSLNQPQHF

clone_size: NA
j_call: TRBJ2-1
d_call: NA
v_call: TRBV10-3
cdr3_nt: TGTGCCATCAGTGATCACCGGGACTCCTACAATGAGCAGTTCTTC
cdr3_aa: CAISDHRDSYNEQFF

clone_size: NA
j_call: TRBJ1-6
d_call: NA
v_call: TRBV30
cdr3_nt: TGTGCCTGGAGTGTGCCGGGCTCGGGGTCACCCCTCCACTTT
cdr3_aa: CAWSVPGSGSPLHF

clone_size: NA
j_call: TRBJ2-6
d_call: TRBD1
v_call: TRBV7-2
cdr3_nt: TGTGCCAGCAGCCCCGGACAGGGGTCCGGGGCCAACGTCCTGACTTTC
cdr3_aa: CASSPGQGSGANVLTF

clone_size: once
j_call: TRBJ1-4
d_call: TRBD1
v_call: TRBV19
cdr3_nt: TGTGCCAGTAGGAACCCTACAGGGGGCGGTGAAAAACTGTTTTTT
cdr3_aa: CASRNPTGGGEKLFF

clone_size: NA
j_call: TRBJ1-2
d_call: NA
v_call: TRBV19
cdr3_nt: TGTGCCAGTAAAGGGCAGGGAAACTATGGCTACACCTTC
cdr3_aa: CASKGQGNYGYTF

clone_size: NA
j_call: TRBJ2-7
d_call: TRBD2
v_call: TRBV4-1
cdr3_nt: TGCGCCAGCAGCCAAGAAGGGACTAGCGGGAGGTACGAGCAGTACTTC
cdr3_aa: CASSQEGTSGRYEQYF

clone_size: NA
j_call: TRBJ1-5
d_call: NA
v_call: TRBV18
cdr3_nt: TGTGCCAGCTCACCATCGGGTTCGGACAATCAGCCCCAGCATTTT
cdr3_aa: CASSPSGSDNQPQHF

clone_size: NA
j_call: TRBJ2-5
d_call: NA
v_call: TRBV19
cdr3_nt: TGTGCCAGTTCGACAGTCTCTCAAGAGACCCAGTACTTC
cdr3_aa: CASSTVSQETQYF

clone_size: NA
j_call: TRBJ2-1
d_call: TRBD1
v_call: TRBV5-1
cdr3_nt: TGCGCCAGCACTCCGGGACAGGGTCCCAATGAGCAGTTCTTC
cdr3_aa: CASTPGQGPNEQFF

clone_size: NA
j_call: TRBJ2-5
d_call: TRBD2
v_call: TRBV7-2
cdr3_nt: TGTGCCAGCAGCCCAGTGACTAGCGGGAGGCGGGGGACCCAGTACTTC
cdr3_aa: CASSPVTSGRRGTQYF

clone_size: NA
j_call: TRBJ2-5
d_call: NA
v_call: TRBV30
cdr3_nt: TGTGCCTGGAGTGTAAGCGGGCCCCTCGGAGAGACCCAGTACTTC
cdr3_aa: CAWSVSGPLGETQYF

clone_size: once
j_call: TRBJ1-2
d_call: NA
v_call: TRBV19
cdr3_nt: TGTGCCAGTAGTAGTACCTCTGCAGACTATGGCTACACCTTC
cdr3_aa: CASSSTSADYGYTF

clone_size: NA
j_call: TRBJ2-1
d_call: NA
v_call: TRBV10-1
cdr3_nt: TGCGCCAGCAGCCCCTTTGGCGGATCCTACAATGAGCAGTTCTTC
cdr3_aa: CASSPFGGSYNEQFF

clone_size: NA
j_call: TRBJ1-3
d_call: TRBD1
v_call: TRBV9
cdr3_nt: TGTGCCAGCAGCGCCCTGGACAGGGGGCCGAGAAACACCATATATTTT
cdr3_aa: CASSALDRGPRNTIYF

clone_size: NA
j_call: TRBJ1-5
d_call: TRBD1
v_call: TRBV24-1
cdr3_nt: TGTGCCACCAGTGATGTAGGACAGGGCAACAATCAGCCCCAGCATTTT
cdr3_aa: CATSDVGQGNNQPQHF

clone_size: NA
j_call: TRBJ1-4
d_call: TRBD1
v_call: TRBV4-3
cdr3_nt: TGCGCCAGCAGCCAGGGGGCAGGGGGGTACGCTAATGAAAAACTGTTTTTT
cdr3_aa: CASSQGAGGYANEKLFF

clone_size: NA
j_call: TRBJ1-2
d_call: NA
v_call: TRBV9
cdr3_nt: TGTGCCAGCAGCGCCACAGGGTCTTTCGACTATGGCTACACCTTC
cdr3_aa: CASSATGSFDYGYTF

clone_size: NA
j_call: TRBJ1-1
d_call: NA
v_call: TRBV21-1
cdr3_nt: NA
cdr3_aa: CASSKVGQGALNTEAFF

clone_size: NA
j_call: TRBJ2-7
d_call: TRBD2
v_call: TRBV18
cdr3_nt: TGTGCCAGCTCACCACCGGGCGGGGGGCTTGTTCTCGAGCAGTACTTC
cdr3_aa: CASSPPGGGLVLEQYF